Below, one T cell receptor (beta chain) is given with its context. Its target is not known. The sample belongs to a study of T cell responses to AZD1222 COVID-19 vaccine. As for the study in general: Pooled in the analysis were second doses at about 4 or about 12 weeks.

The study, taken as a whole, reports: Reports say nearly half of spike-specific TCRs go after unmutated variant regions. Donors were chiefly white British, with a greater number of females, and clonal diversity was perhaps underestimated. A rise in Spike-specific TCR breadth and depth followed two AZD1222 doses.

Clones were read by immunoSEQ multiplex PCR, and TCRdb kept only the in-frame ones, dropping some. The sample contains 110,000 to 150,000 clones, roughly 93% of which appear only once. The ends were cut back, 1 base at V and 6 bases at J, with 6 bases in the middle. CDR1 is SEHNR and CDR2 is FQNEAQ in the germline V gene (reference sequence). The CDR3 runs to 12 residues. This clonotype was sampled from an adult in good health. The sample here was peripheral blood, taken on day 0 of AZD1222 vaccination. The chain recombines TRBV7-9 with TRBJ1-2; D not resolved. In DNA, the CDR3 is TGTGCCAGCAGCTTAGGGGTTAATGGCTACACCTTC. Translating gives CASSLGVNGYTF.